The 22 T cell receptor beta chains reported below all come from one sample, sequenced in a study of identical twins. In TCRdb, the 5' RACE reads were re-called with MiXCR into one record per CDR3 protein. Among around 1.7 million distinct CDR3 sequences listed, around a third were seen once. The sample taken for sequencing was cord blood. The source of these receptors is a newborn girl in good health.

This clonotype has only a few counts. V gene TRBV7-2 combines with J gene TRBJ2-1; the D gene is possibly TRBD2 (6 bases). Trimming took off 6 bases at V and 2 bases at J, with 14 bases between the two ends. This CDR3 region has 15 residues. CDR1 and CDR2 (germline): SGHTA, FQGNSA. CDR3 sequence (DNA): TGTGCCAGCAGGCGACTAGTAGTAGCCTACAATGAGCAGTTCTTC. It is translated as CASRRLVVAYNEQFF.

The chain employs TRBV29-1 and TRBJ2-1; 8 bases agree with TRBD2. From germline, CDR1 is SQVTM and CDR2 ANQGSEA. CDR3 length: 13 residues. V lost 6 bases to trimming and J lost 13 bases; unmatched junction nucleotides: 14. The CDR3 coding sequence is TGCAGCGTAGCTATTAGCGGGGAAGAGACCCAGTTCTTC. Protein sequence: CSVAISGEETQFF.

The chain recombines TRBV18 with TRBJ1-2; D not resolved. With 3 bases removed from V and 0 bases from J, the gap between germline ends came to 20 bases. This CDR3 region has 18 residues. The germline V gene has CDR1 KGHSH and CDR2 LQKENI. Here the CDR3 reads CASSPRYSEPNANYGYTF. The CDR3 DNA reads TGTGCCAGCTCACCGAGGTACAGCGAGCCCAACGCTAACTATGGCTACACCTTC.

This clonotype has a handful of counts. This chain uses TRBV7-9 with TRBJ2-3; 9 nucleotides match TRBD2. Germline values: CDR1 SEHNR, CDR2 FQNEAQ (reference sequence). The ends lost 2 bases at V and 8 bases at J; junction bases unmatched: 11. The CDR3 extends over 16 amino acids. The CDR3 region has the DNA TGTGCCAGCAGCTTAAAAGGTTTAGCGGGAGTGGTTACGCAGTATTTT. Translated: CASSLKGLAGVVTQYF.

V and J are TRBV28 and TRBJ2-3; TRBD2 aligns across 9 bases. CDR1 is MDHEN and CDR2 is SYDVKM in the germline V gene. The V gene end was trimmed by 5 bases and the J gene end by 7 bases; junction bases not matched to a gene: 22. This CDR3 has 19 amino acids. CDR3: CASSRIGSGTLAGYNTQYF. CDR3 bases: TGTGCCAGCAGTAGGATTGGGTCGGGGACACTAGCGGGCTATAATACGCAGTATTTT.

CDR3 residues: CASPSSLGSDTQYF. CDR3 sequence (DNA): TGTGCCAGCCCCAGCAGCTTAGGCTCAGATACGCAGTATTTT. V usage is TRBV2 and J usage is TRBJ2-3; D gene unclear. Per the germline V gene, CDR1 is SNHLY and CDR2 is FYNNEI. This CDR3 has 14 residues. V was cut by 8 bases and J by 4 bases, with 16 bases left in between.

Only a few counts were recorded for this clonotype. The V gene is TRBV2, the J gene TRBJ2-6, with D maybe TRBD2 (5 bases). The V end was cut by 7 bases, the J end by 1 base, with 11 bases between. Germline CDR1 is SNHLY and CDR2 is FYNNEI. This CDR3 spans 15 amino acids. CDR3 protein: CASNLPGSGANVLTF. The CDR3 DNA reads TGTGCCAGCAACCTTCCGGGGTCTGGGGCCAACGTCCTGACTTTC.

The CDR3 coding sequence is TGTGCCAGCAGCCCTAGGGCTAGCGTAGACGAGCAGTACTTC. It yields the protein CASSPRASVDEQYF. The chain carries TRBV7-2 and TRBJ2-7, with D possibly matching TRBD2 (6 bases). The CDR3 has 14 residues. The germline V gene has CDR1 SGHTA and CDR2 FQGNSA. V lost 5 bases and J 5 bases, leaving 16 bases between the germline ends.

The chain recombines TRBV12-3 or TRBV12-4 with TRBJ2-4; D might be TRBD2 (5 bases). This CDR3 contains 14 residues. Trimming took off 4 bases at V and 0 bases at J, with 7 bases between the two ends. The CDR3: CASSYAGAKNIQYF. For the CDR3, the DNA is TGTGCCAGCAGTTATGCGGGAGCCAAAAACATTCAGTACTTC.

The V and J genes are TRBV7-9 and TRBJ1-1; D ambiguous. The V end lost 5 bases, the J end lost 2 bases, and 15 bases lay between the germline ends. Germline CDR1 reads SEHNR; CDR2 reads FQNEAQ (reference sequence). The CDR3 extends over 15 amino acids. The CDR3 DNA follows: TGTGCCAGCAGCAACTATGAGACCTTAAACACTGAAGCTTTCTTT. Its translation: CASSNYETLNTEAFF.

The rearrangement uses TRBV27 and TRBJ2-2; 12 bases line up with TRBD2. After removal of 5 bases from V and 6 bases from J, the junction contained 7 bases not matched to a gene. The CDR3 contains 16 residues. CDR1 and CDR2 from the germline V gene are MNHEY and SMNVEV (reference sequence). The CDR3 reads CASSPRLAGGPGELFF. DNA for the CDR3: TGTGCCAGCAGTCCCCGGCTAGCGGGAGGGCCCGGGGAGCTGTTTTTT.

Only a few counts were recorded for this clonotype. J is TRBJ1-2 and V is TRBV9, with a weak D call TRBD1 (6 bases). Germline CDR1 SGDLS, CDR2 YYNGEE. V dropped 2 bases and J dropped 4 bases, with 12 bases sitting between them. CDR3 length equals 14 residues. The CDR3 bases are TGTGCCAGCAGCGTTTTGGGGGGCAGCTATGGCTACACCTTC. This translates into CASSVLGGSYGYTF. The variable domain in full, completed from reference TRBV9 and TRBJ1-2, reads DSGVTQTPKHLITATGQRVTLRCSPRSGDLSVYWYQQSLDQGLQFLIQYYNGEERAKGNILERFSAQQFPDLHSELNLSSLELGDSALYFCASSVLGGSYGYTFGSGTRLTVV.

Comment on this clonotype: One end of the junction fails to match germline, which may point to a read error. In nucleotides, the CDR3 is TGTGCCATCAGCTCGGTCAAGGGGGTAGTATCCGAGCAGTACTTC. It specifies CAISSVKGVVSEQYF. J is TRBJ2-7 and V is TRBV3-1; the D gene is possibly TRBD1 (6 bases). This CDR3 spans 15 amino acids. CDR1 is LGHDT, CDR2 YNNKEL, per germline (reference sequence).

CDR3 sequence: CSARARGTGRTDTQYF. CDR3 DNA sequence: TGCAGTGCTAGAGCCCGTGGGACAGGGAGGACAGATACGCAGTATTTT. The chain couples TRBV20-1 to TRBJ2-3, with 9 nucleotides matching TRBD1. The V segment lost 1 base and the J segment 3 bases; nucleotides outside the gene matches: 8. The germline CDR1 and CDR2 sequences are DFQATT and SNEGSKA (reference sequence). The CDR3 sequence is 16 residues long.

The chain has TRBV10-1 and TRBJ2-7; 10 bases are shared with TRBD1. Germline loops: CDR1 WNHNN, CDR2 SYGVQD (reference sequence). With 0 bases clipped from V and 5 bases from J, the junction kept 4 bases outside the gene matches. This CDR3 has 15 residues. The CDR3 loop is CASSESGTGEDEQYF. DNA of the CDR3: TGCGCCAGCAGTGAGTCTGGGACAGGGGAGGACGAGCAGTACTTC.

In its sample, this clonotype was seen a few times. The CDR3 coding sequence is TGCAGCGTTGAATGGATTTGGCGGGGTCAGAACACTGAAGCTTTCTTT. This sequence encodes CSVEWIWRGQNTEAFF. This sequence joins TRBV29-1 and TRBJ1-1, with D unresolved. The V and J ends lost 2 bases and 1 base respectively, with 17 bases between them. Germline V gene sequence: CDR1 SQVTM, CDR2 ANQGSEA. This CDR3 region has 16 residues.

The chain uses TRBV29-1 and TRBJ2-3, with 7 bases lining up with TRBD1. V was pared by 5 bases and J by 2 bases, with 4 bases of the junction left unmatched. The CDR3 has 13 amino acids. Germline lookup yields CDR1 SQVTM and CDR2 ANQGSEA. CDR3 sequence reads: CSVTGTVTDTQYF. The CDR3 DNA is TGCAGCGTTACCGGGACAGTCACAGATACGCAGTATTTT.

Regarding this clonotype: Sequence at one end of the junction differs from germline and may be a read error. The rearrangement links TRBV28 to TRBJ1-1; D not certain. The CDR3 runs 14 residues. Germline V CDR1 and CDR2: MDHEN, SYDVKM. The CDR3 bases are TGTGCCAGCAGTTTCGCCCGTTTGAACACTAAAGCTTTCTTT. Protein: CASSFARLNTKAFF.

Only a few counts were recorded for this clonotype. This chain joins TRBV6-5 and TRBJ2-6; D unresolved. This CDR3 has 15 amino acids. V gave up 4 bases and J gave up 1 base, with 8 bases separating them. Germline CDR1 MNHEY, CDR2 SVGAGI. This CDR3 is CASSSPFSGANVLTF. For the CDR3, the DNA is TGTGCCAGCAGTTCTCCTTTTTCTGGGGCCAACGTCCTGACTTTC.

This clonotype turned up a few times. The chain carries TRBV7-6 and TRBJ2-3, with 11 bases identical to TRBD2. V dropped 2 bases and J dropped 6; count of bases not matched to a gene: 7. The CDR3 runs 16 residues. Germline values: CDR1 SGHVS, CDR2 FNYEAQ. CDR3 in DNA: TGTGCCAGCAGCTTAACTAGCGGGGGTCTGTTTGATACGCAGTATTTT. This encodes CASSLTSGGLFDTQYF. Combining the CDR3 with reference TRBV7-6 and TRBJ2-3 gives the whole variable domain GAGVSQSPRYKVTKRGQDVALRCDPISGHVSLYWYRQALGQGPEFLTYFNYEAQQDKSGLPNDRFSAERPEGSISTLTIQRTEQRDSAMYRCASSLTSGGLFDTQYFGPGTRLTVL.

This clonotype was counted a few times. The chain combines TRBV9 with TRBJ2-1, with D possibly matching TRBD2 (6 bases). The CDR3 runs 15 residues. Germline lookup yields CDR1 SGDLS and CDR2 YYNGEE. V lost 3 bases and J lost 0, with 10 bases in between. CDR3 sequence: CASSALAPSYNEQFF. The CDR3 region has the DNA TGTGCCAGCAGCGCGCTAGCGCCCTCCTACAATGAGCAGTTCTTC.

Many counts were recorded for this clonotype. The gene calls are TRBV6-5 and TRBJ2-5; 7 nucleotides line up with TRBD1. There are 15 residues in the CDR3. The J segment lost 0 bases and the V segment lost 1 base, leaving 2 bases of the junction unmatched. CDR1 is MNHEY and CDR2 is SVGAGI in the germline V gene. The CDR3 DNA reads as TGTGCCAGCAGTTACTGGGACAGCTACCAAGAGACCCAGTACTTC. Translating it yields CASSYWDSYQETQYF.